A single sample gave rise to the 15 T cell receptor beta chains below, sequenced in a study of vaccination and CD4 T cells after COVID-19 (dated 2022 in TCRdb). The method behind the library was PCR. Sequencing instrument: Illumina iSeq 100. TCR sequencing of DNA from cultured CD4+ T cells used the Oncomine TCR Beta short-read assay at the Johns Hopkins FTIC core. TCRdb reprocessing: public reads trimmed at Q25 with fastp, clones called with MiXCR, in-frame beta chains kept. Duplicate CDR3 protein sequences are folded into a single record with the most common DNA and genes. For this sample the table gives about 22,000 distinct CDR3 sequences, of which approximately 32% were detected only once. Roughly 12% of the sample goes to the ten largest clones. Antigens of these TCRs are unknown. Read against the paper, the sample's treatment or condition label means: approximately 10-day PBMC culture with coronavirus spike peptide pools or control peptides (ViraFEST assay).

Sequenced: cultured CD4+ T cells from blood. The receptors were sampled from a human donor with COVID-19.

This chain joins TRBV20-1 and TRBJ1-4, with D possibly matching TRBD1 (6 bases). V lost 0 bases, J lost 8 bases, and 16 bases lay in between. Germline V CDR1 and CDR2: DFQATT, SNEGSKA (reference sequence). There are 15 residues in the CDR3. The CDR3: CSARDGGALREKLFF. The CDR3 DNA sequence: TGCAGTGCTAGAGATGGGGGGGCGCTCCGGGAAAAACTGTTTTTT.

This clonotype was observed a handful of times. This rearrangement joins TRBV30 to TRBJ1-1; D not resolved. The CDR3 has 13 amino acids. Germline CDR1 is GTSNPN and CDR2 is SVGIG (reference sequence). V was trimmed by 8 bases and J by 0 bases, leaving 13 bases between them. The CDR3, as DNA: TGTGCCCGCACGATAGGGTTGAACACTGAAGCTTTCTTT. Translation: CARTIGLNTEAFF. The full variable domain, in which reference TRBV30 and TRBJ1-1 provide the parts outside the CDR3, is SQTIHQWPATLVQPVGSPLSLECTVEGTSNPNLYWYRQAAGRGLQLLFYSVGIGQISSEVPQNLSASRPQDRQFILSSKKLLLSDSGFYLCARTIGLNTEAFFGQGTRLTVV.

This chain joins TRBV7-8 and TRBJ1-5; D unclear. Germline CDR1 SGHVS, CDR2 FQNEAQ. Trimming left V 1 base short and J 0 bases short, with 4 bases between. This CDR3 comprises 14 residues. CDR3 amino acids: CASSLGYSNQPQHF. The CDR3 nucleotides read TGTGCCAGCAGCTTAGGCTATAGCAATCAGCCCCAGCATTTT.

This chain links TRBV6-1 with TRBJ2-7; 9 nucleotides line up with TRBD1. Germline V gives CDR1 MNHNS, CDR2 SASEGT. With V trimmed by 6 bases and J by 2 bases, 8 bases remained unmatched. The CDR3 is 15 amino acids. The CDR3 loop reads CASRGTGSKPYEQYF. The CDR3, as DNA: TGTGCCAGCAGGGGGACAGGGAGTAAACCCTACGAGCAGTACTTC.

The CDR3 nucleotides are TGCAGTGCTAGAGTATTTGGGCAGGGATTAGGAGAGACCCAGTACTTC. It yields the protein CSARVFGQGLGETQYF. This chain connects TRBV20-1 to TRBJ2-5, with D tentatively TRBD1 (5 bases). CDR1 is DFQATT and CDR2 is SNEGSKA in the germline V gene (reference sequence). CDR3 size: 16 residues. V was trimmed by 1 base and J by 4 bases, leaving 19 bases between them.

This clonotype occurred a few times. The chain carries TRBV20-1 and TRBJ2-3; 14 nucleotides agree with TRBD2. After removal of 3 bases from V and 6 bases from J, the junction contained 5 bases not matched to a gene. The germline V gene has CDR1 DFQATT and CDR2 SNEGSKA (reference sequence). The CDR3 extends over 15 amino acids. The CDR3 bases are TGCAGTGCTAGGACTAGCGGGGGGGCCGGGGATACGCAGTATTTT. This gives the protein CSARTSGGAGDTQYF.

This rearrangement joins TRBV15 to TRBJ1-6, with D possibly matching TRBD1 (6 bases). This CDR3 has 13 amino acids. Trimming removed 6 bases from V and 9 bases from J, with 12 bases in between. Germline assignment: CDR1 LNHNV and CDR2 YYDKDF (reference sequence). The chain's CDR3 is CATRTGNSSPLHF. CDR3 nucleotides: TGTGCCACCAGAACAGGGAACAGTTCACCCCTCCACTTT. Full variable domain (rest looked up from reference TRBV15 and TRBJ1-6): DAMVIQNPRYQVTQFGKPVTLSCSQTLNHNVMYWYQQKSSQAPKLLFHYYDKDFNNEADTPDNFQSRRPNTSFCFLDIRSPGLGDTAMYLCATRTGNSSPLHFGNGTRLTVT.

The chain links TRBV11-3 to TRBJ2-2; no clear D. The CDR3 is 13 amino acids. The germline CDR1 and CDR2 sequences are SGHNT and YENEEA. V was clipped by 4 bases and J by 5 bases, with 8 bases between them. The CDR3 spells CASSSDGTGELFF. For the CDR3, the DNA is TGTGCCAGCAGCTCTGACGGGACCGGGGAGCTGTTTTTT.

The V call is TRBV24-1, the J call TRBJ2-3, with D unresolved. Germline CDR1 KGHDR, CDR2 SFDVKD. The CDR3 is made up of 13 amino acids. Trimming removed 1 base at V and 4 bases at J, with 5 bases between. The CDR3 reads CATSDFVADTQYF. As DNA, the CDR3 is TGTGCCACCAGTGATTTCGTGGCAGATACGCAGTATTTT.

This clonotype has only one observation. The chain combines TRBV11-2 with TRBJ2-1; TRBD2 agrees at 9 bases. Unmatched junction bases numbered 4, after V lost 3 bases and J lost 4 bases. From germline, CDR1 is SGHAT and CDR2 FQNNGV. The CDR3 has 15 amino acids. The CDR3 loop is CASSFRTSEYNEQFF. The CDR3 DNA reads TGTGCCAGCAGCTTCCGGACTAGCGAGTACAATGAGCAGTTCTTC.

The CDR3 loop reads CASSLAGGRGFTEAFF. The CDR3 DNA follows: TGTGCCAGCAGCTTGGCCGGAGGCAGGGGGTTCACTGAAGCTTTCTTT. The chain is built from TRBV5-4 and TRBJ1-1, with 7 bases lining up with TRBD1. Germline loops: CDR1 SGHNT, CDR2 YYREEE (reference sequence). The length of the CDR3 is 16 residues. With 0 bases clipped from V and 4 bases from J, the junction kept 9 bases outside the gene matches.

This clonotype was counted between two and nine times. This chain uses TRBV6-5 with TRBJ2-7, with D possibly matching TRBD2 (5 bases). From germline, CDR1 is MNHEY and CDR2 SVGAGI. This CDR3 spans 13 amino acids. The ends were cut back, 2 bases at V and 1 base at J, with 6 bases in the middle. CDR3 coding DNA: TGTGCCAGCAGTTACCGGGGTTCCTACGAGCAGTACTTC. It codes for CASSYRGSYEQYF.

The CDR3 region is CASAAGDRSYEQYF. The CDR3 nucleotides are TGTGCCAGCGCCGCGGGGGATCGGAGCTACGAGCAGTACTTC. The V and J genes are TRBV7-2 and TRBJ2-7; 7 bases align to TRBD2. The length of the CDR3 is 14 residues. V lost 8 bases, J lost 3 bases, and 10 bases stayed unmatched. Germline CDR1 and CDR2: SGHTA and FQGNSA. Full variable domain (rest looked up from reference TRBV7-2 and TRBJ2-7): GAGVSQSPSNKVTEKGKDVELRCDPISGHTALYWYRQSLGQGLEFLIYFQGNSAPDKSGLPSDRFSAERTGGSVSTLTIQRTQQEDSAVYLCASAAGDRSYEQYFGPGTRLTVT.

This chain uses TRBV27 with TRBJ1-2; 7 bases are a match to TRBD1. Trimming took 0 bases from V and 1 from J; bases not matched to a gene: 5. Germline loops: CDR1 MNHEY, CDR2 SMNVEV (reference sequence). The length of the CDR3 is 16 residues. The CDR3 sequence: CASSLSGGLNNYGYTF. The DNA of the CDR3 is TGTGCCAGCAGTTTATCAGGGGGCCTTAATAACTATGGCTACACCTTC.

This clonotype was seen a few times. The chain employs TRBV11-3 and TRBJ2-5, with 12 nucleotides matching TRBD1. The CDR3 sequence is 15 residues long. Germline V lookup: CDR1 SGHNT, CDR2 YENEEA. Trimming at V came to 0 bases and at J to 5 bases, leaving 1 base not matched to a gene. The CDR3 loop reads CASSLEGTGGETQYF. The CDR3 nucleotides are TGTGCCAGCAGCTTAGAAGGGACAGGGGGCGAGACCCAGTACTTC.